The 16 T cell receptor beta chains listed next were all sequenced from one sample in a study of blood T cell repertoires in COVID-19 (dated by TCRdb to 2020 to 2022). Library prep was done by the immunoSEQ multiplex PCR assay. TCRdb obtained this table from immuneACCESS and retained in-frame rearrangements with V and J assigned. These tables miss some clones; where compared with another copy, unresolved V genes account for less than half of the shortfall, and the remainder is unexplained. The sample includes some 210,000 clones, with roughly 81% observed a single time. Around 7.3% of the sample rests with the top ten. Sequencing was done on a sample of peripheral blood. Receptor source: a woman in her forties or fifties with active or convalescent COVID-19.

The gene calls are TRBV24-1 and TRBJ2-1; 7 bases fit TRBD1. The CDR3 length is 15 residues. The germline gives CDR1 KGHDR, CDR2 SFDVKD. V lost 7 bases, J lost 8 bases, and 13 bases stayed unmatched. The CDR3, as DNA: TGTGCCACCAGCCAGACGGGACAGCCTTGGGATGAGCAGTTCTTC. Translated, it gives CATSQTGQPWDEQFF.

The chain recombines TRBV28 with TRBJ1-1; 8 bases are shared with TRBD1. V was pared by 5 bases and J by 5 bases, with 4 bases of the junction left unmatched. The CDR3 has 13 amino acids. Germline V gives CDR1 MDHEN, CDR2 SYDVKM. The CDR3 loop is CASSARQGTEAFF. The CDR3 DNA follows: TGTGCCAGCAGTGCTAGACAGGGGACTGAAGCTTTCTTT.

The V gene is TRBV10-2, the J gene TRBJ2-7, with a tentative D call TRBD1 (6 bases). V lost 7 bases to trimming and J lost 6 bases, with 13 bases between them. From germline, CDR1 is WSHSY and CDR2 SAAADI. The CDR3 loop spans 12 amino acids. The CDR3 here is CASTAGVGEQYV. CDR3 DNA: TGCGCCAGCACTGCAGGGGTTGGCGAGCAGTACGTC.

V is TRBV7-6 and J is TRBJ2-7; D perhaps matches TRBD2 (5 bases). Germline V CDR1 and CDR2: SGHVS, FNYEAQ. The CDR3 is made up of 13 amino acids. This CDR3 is CASGPGSSYEQYF. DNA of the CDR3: TGTGCGTCGGGCCCGGGGAGCTCCTACGAGCAGTACTTC.

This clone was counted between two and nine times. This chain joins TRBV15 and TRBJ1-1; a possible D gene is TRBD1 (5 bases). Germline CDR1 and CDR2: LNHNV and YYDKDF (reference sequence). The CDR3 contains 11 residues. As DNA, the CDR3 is TGTAGGATAGGGGTGAACACTGAAGCTTTCTTT. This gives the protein CRIGVNTEAFF.

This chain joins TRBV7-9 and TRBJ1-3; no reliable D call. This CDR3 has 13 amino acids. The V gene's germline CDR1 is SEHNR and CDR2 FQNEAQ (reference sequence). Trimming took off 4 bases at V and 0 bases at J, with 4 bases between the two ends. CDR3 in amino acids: CASSSNSGNTIYF. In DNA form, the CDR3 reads TGTGCCAGCAGCTCTAACTCTGGAAACACCATATATTTT.

The CDR3 DNA reads as TGCGCCAGCAGCCGCGGGACTAGCAGACTCTACGAGCAGTACTTC. Translated, it gives CASSRGTSRLYEQYF. The chain couples TRBV5-1 to TRBJ2-7, with TRBD2 matching 9 bases. In germline, CDR1 is SGHRS, CDR2 YFSETQ. The CDR3 consists of 15 residues. The V gene end was trimmed by 4 bases and the J gene end by 3 bases; junction bases not matched to a gene: 8.

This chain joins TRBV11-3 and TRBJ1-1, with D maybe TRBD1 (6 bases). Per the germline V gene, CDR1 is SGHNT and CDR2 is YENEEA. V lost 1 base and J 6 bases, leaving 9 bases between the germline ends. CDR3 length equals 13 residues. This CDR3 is CASSLGRTAEAFF. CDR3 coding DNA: TGTGCCAGCAGCTTAGGCAGGACAGCTGAAGCTTTCTTT.

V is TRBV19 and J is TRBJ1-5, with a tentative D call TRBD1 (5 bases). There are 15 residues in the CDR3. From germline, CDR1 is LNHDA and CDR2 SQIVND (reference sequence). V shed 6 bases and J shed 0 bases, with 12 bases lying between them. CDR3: CASRRGIDSNQPQHF. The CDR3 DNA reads TGTGCCAGTAGAAGGGGCATCGATAGCAATCAGCCCCAGCATTTT.

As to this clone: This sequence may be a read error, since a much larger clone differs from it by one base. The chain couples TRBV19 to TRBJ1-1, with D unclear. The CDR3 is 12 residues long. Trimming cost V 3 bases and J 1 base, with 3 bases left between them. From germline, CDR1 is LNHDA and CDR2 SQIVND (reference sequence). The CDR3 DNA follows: TGTGCCAGTAGTATTAGGAACACTGAAGCTTTCTTT. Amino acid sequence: CASSIRNTEAFF.

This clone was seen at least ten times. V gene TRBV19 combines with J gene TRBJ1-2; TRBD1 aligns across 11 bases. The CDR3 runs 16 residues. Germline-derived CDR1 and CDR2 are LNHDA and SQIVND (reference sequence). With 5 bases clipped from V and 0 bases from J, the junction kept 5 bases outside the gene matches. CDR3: CASSADRGPTNYGYTF. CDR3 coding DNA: TGTGCCAGTAGTGCGGACAGGGGGCCCACTAACTATGGCTACACCTTC.

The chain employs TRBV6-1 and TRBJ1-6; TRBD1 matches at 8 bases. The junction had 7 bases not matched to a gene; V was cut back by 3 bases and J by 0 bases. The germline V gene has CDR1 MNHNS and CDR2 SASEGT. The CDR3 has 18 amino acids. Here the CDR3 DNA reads TGTGCCAGCAGTGACAGAACAGGGGGAAGCTCCTATAATTCACCCCTCCACTTT. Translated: CASSDRTGGSSYNSPLHF.

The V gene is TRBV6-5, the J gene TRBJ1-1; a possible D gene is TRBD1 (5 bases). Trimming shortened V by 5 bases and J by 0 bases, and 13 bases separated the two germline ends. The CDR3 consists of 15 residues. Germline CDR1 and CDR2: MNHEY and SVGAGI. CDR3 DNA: TGTGCCAGCAGTCCGGGGGACTCCTTGAACACTGAAGCTTTCTTT. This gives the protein CASSPGDSLNTEAFF.

CDR3: CASSSREDNEQFF. The CDR3 coding sequence is TGTGCCAGCAGCTCCCGGGAGGACAATGAGCAGTTCTTC. This chain joins TRBV7-9 and TRBJ2-1, with 7 bases identical to TRBD2. The length of the CDR3 is 13 residues. With 4 bases clipped from V and 5 bases from J, the junction kept 2 bases outside the gene matches. CDR1 and CDR2 (germline): SEHNR, FQNEAQ (reference sequence). Filled out from reference TRBV7-9 and TRBJ2-1, the complete variable domain reads DTGVSQNPRHKITKRGQNVTFRCDPISEHNRLYWYRQTLGQGPEFLTYFQNEAQLEKSRLLSDRFSAERPKGSFSTLEIQRTEQGDSAMYLCASSSREDNEQFFGPGTRLTVL.

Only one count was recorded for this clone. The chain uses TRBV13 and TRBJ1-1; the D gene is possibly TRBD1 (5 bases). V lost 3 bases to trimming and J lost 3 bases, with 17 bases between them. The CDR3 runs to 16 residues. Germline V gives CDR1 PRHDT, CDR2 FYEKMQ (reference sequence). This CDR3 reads CASSFQGRALDTEAFF. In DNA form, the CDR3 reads TGTGCCAGCAGCTTCCAGGGTAGGGCCCTGGACACTGAAGCTTTCTTT.

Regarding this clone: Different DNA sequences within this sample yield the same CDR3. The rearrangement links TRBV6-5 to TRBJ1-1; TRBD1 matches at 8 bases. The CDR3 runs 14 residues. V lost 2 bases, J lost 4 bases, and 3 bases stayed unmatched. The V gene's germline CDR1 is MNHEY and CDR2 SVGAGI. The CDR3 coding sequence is TGTGCCAGCAGTTACGGGCAGGGGGCCACTGAAGCTTTCTTT. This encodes CASSYGQGATEAFF.